The next 5 T cell receptor beta chains were all read from a single sample in a study of blood T cell repertoires in COVID-19 (TCRdb year 2020). The method was the immunoSEQ multiplex PCR assay. The immuneACCESS repertoire file appears here via TCRdb, limited to in-frame rearrangements. These files lack a portion of the clones; in checked studies, under half of the deficit traces to unresolved V genes, and the cause of the others is not known. For this sample there are about 16,000 clones; around nine tenths appear just once. Together, the top ten hold about 12% of the sample. The source material was peripheral blood. The source is a human donor in a cohort sampled during active COVID-19.

As for this clone: An end of the junction does not agree with germline; a read error may underlie this. V gene TRBV6-2 or TRBV6-3 combines with J gene TRBJ2-7, with D tentatively TRBD2 (6 bases). Germline V gene data show CDR1 as MNHEY and CDR2 as SVGEGT. The CDR3 extends over 17 amino acids. CDR3 DNA: TGTGCCAGCAGCCCCGAGGTGGAGGGCCTAAGGTACTACCAGCAGTACTTC. This gives the protein CASSPEVEGLRYYQQYF.

This chain uses TRBV4-3 with TRBJ1-2; 10 nucleotides agree with TRBD1. Unmatched junction bases numbered 4, after V lost 3 bases and J lost 0 bases. CDR3 size: 16 residues. CDR1 and CDR2 (germline): LGHNA, YSLEER. In DNA form, the CDR3 reads TGCGCCAGCAGCCACACCGGGACAGGGGCTAACTATGGCTACACCTTC. It is translated as CASSHTGTGANYGYTF.

The table lists this clone with a count of one. This chain uses TRBV6-1 with TRBJ1-1; D remains ambiguous. The CDR3 runs to 15 residues. Germline loops: CDR1 MNHNS, CDR2 SASEGT. Trimming left V 0 bases short and J 1 base short, with 9 bases between. CDR3 in DNA: TGTGCCAGCAGTGAAGCGCCAGTAACGAACACTGAAGCTTTCTTT. This codes for CASSEAPVTNTEAFF.

The rearrangement joins TRBV14 to TRBJ1-1, with TRBD1 matching over 8 bases. J was trimmed by 4 bases and V by 6 bases; bases with no gene match: 4. The CDR3 is 13 residues long. The V gene's germline CDR1 is SGHDN and CDR2 FVKESK. The CDR3 bases are TGTGCCAGCAGAGGACAGGGCGTCACTGAAGCTTTCTTT. Translation gives CASRGQGVTEAFF.

V usage is TRBV6-2 or TRBV6-3 and J usage is TRBJ2-3; TRBD2 matches at 11 bases. The V and J ends lost 5 bases and 5 bases, in that order; junction bases with no gene match: 9. Germline CDR1 reads MNHEY; CDR2 reads SVGEGT. The CDR3 runs to 16 residues. The CDR3 reads CASSSPSSGGLDTQYF. The CDR3 DNA follows: TGTGCCAGCAGTAGCCCGTCTAGCGGGGGGTTAGATACGCAGTATTTT.